This record covers a single TCR beta chain. Its matching antigen is unknown. This CDR3 contains 15 residues. The germline CDR1 and CDR2 sequences are SGHDN and FVKESK. The source of the sample is a study of monozygotic twins with inflammatory bowel disease. Notes on the study in general: IBD patients exhibited fewer clonotypes shared with other individuals than healthy twins, particularly with disease activity.

Someone took a 2.5 ml blood sample from each of the donors. Each of the TCR libraries took 3500 ng of total RNA. Template switching incorporated UMIs with a 6-nucleotide sample barcode. From the 5' RACE reads, TCRdb lists one entry per CDR3 protein and no DNA. This table holds fewer than 550,000 distinct CDR3 sequences. This chain connects TRBV14 to TRBJ2-1; TCRdb selects TRBD2, and the lack of DNA leaves this call unchecked. This TCR was recovered from a human donor with ulcerative colitis or Crohn's disease, or a healthy co-twin of an affected twin (not recorded which). The sample consisted of blood. The CDR3 loop reads CASSHGGGGANEQFF.